The T cell receptor beta chain under discussion was sequenced for a study of patients and donors after allogeneic stem cell transplantation. One entry per CDR3 protein results from TCRdb running MiXCR on the RT-PCR reads. The sample lists about a million distinct CDR3 sequences; roughly 18% were seen once. V lost 2 bases, J lost 4 bases, and 16 bases lay in between. This CDR3 has 16 amino acids. Germline V gene lookup returns CDR1 SGHRS and CDR2 YFSETQ. This clonotype was detected only a few times. The V gene is TRBV5-1, the J gene TRBJ2-1, with D hard to call. The source is a human donor who was either an allogeneic HSCT recipient or a stem cell or donor lymphocyte infusion donor (not recorded which). It is not recorded whose cells these are; they may come from a transplant donor. The sequencing input was blood, either unsorted or a sorted T cell fraction (not recorded which). CDR3 DNA: TGCGCCAGCAGCTTTCTCGGCGGAGCCGTATACAATGAGCAGTTCTTC. Amino acid sequence: CASSFLGGAVYNEQFF.